These 9 T cell receptor beta chains were all obtained from the same sample, sequenced in a study of OX40 agonist ivuxolimab in advanced cancers. Sequencing used immunoSEQ multiplex PCR; TCRdb keeps in-frame clones, though not all of them. This sample has approximately 40,000 clones, with 70% to 80% found just once. The sample was CD4+ or CD8+ T cells sorted from blood, taken in a trial of the OX40 agonist ivuxolimab. The source is an adult with an advanced solid tumor such as melanoma, head and neck, liver or kidney cancer.

This chain links TRBV28 with TRBJ1-5; 9 bases agree with TRBD1. V lost 5 bases, J lost 7 bases, and 9 bases stayed unmatched. Germline CDR1 is MDHEN and CDR2 is SYDVKM. The CDR3 sequence is 15 residues long. CDR3 in DNA: TGTGCCAGCAGTAAAGGGACAGGGCAACGGCAGCCCCAGCATTTT. Its protein product is CASSKGTGQRQPQHF.

The rearrangement joins TRBV28 to TRBJ2-2; D unclear. V was shortened by 5 bases and J by 3 bases, with 19 bases between the two germline ends. Germline CDR1 reads MDHEN; CDR2 reads SYDVKM. The CDR3 runs to 17 residues. CDR3 residues: CASSAPPTDPHTGELFF. CDR3 sequence (DNA): TGTGCCAGCAGTGCCCCCCCCACAGACCCCCACACCGGGGAGCTGTTTTTT.

This sequence joins TRBV4-1 and TRBJ1-2, with TRBD1 as a possible D gene (5 bases). Germline values: CDR1 MGHRA, CDR2 YSYEKL. This CDR3 has 14 amino acids. Trimming removed 4 bases from V and 3 bases from J, with 12 bases in between. CDR3 loop: CASSPRGEDYGYTF. The CDR3 DNA reads as TGCGCCAGCAGCCCCCGGGGGGAGGACTATGGCTACACCTTC.

J is TRBJ1-5 and V is TRBV6-5; a possible D gene is TRBD1 (5 bases). The CDR3 sequence is 13 residues long. The germline V and J ends were trimmed by 6 bases and 4 bases, with 10 bases remaining between them. Germline assignment: CDR1 MNHEY and CDR2 SVGAGI. This chain's CDR3 is CASSPGLNQPQHF. CDR3 sequence (DNA): TGTGCCAGCAGCCCGGGACTTAATCAGCCCCAGCATTTT.

This chain connects TRBV5-5 to TRBJ2-2; D may be TRBD1 (5 bases). Germline CDR1 reads SGHKS; CDR2 reads YYEKEE (reference sequence). Between the trimmed V and J ends, which lost 1 base and 1 base, there was a span of 17 bases. The CDR3 has 18 residues. CDR3 in amino acids: CASSLSRPGFVNTGELFF. The CDR3 bases are TGTGCCAGCAGCTTGAGTAGGCCAGGGTTTGTGAACACCGGGGAGCTGTTTTTT.

J is TRBJ1-1 and V is TRBV2; D possibly corresponds to TRBD1 (5 bases). V gave up 9 bases and J gave up 7 bases, with 12 bases separating them. The germline V gene encodes CDR1 SNHLY and CDR2 FYNNEI. The CDR3 runs 11 residues. The CDR3 protein is CARGETGEAFF. The CDR3 DNA reads as TGTGCCAGGGGGGAAACGGGTGAAGCTTTCTTT.

The sample holds one count of this clone. In nucleotides, the CDR3 is TGTGCCAGCAGCTTAGGGTCGGGGGGCGCCACCGGGGAGCTGTTTTTT. Protein: CASSLGSGGATGELFF. This chain connects TRBV7-6 to TRBJ2-2, with D perhaps TRBD2 (7 bases). The CDR3 is made up of 16 amino acids. Between the trimmed V and J ends, which lost 1 base and 4 bases, there was a span of 13 bases. Germline CDR1 reads SGHVS; CDR2 reads FNYEAQ.

This clone appeared a few times. The chain links TRBV7-8 to TRBJ2-7, with D unclear. There are 14 residues in the CDR3. Germline V gene lookup returns CDR1 SGHVS and CDR2 FQNEAQ. Trimming took 7 bases from V and 2 from J, leaving 15 bases between them. CDR3 sequence: CASTPPADTYEQYF. Here the CDR3 DNA reads TGTGCCAGCACCCCTCCGGCAGATACCTACGAGCAGTACTTC.

This chain connects TRBV7-9 to TRBJ2-1; TRBD2 is a possible D gene (6 bases). This CDR3 has 15 residues. V gave up 1 base and J gave up 7 bases, with 14 bases separating them. Germline V gene sequence: CDR1 SEHNR, CDR2 FQNEAQ (reference sequence). The CDR3, as DNA: TGTGCCAGCAGCTTAGAACGGCGGGAAGGGAATGAGCAGTTCTTC. It specifies CASSLERREGNEQFF.